One T cell receptor beta chain is described in this entry. V was pared by 5 bases and J by 3 bases, with 17 bases between. CDR1 SGHTA and CDR2 FQGNSA come from the germline V gene. CDR3 length: 16 amino acids. The data stem from a study of blood T cell repertoires in COVID-19. Background on the study: PBMCs, B-cell-depleted T cells, or T cells provided the cDNA or gDNA that made up the material.

Clones were read by immunoSEQ multiplex PCR, and TCRdb kept only the in-frame ones, dropping some. The sample lists under 200,000 clones, approximately 90% occurring once. The genes are TRBV7-2 and TRBJ1-5; D uncertain. Sequencing was performed on peripheral blood. The sequence derives from a man in his 70s with active or convalescent COVID-19. CDR3 residues: CASSPVAQAYNQPQHF. The CDR3 DNA sequence: TGTGCCAGCAGCCCAGTGGCCCAGGCCTACAATCAGCCCCAGCATTTT. Filled out from reference TRBV7-2 and TRBJ1-5, the complete variable domain reads GAGVSQSPSNKVTEKGKDVELRCDPISGHTALYWYRQSLGQGLEFLIYFQGNSAPDKSGLPSDRFSAERTGGSVSTLTIQRTQQEDSAVYLCASSPVAQAYNQPQHFGDGTRLSIL.